This entry lists 15 T cell receptor beta chains sequenced from one sample in a study of chemoradiotherapy in HPV16-positive cancers. Some clones are missing from TCRdb's copy, which holds only in-frame ones; the method was immunoSEQ multiplex PCR. The sample records 1,500 or so clones, around 87% being singletons. The sequencing used tumor tissue, collected from a patient who underwent chemoradiotherapy. All receptors derive from a human donor with HPV-associated anogenital cancer.

A single count supports this clone. This chain connects TRBV6-1 to TRBJ2-6; D perhaps matches TRBD1 (6 bases). The germline CDR1 and CDR2 sequences are MNHNS and SASEGT. The CDR3 is made up of 15 amino acids. The V end was cut by 3 bases, the J end by 4 bases, with 10 bases between. CDR3 DNA: TGTGCCAGCAGTGACCTGGGGGCAGGGGCCAACGTCCTGACTTTC. This codes for CASSDLGAGANVLTF.

The V and J genes are TRBV5-1 and TRBJ1-1, with 7 bases lining up with TRBD1. Germline CDR1 reads SGHRS; CDR2 reads YFSETQ. V was pared by 0 bases and J by 6 bases, with 8 bases of the junction left unmatched. The CDR3 sequence is 15 residues long. The CDR3 region is CASSLEGQNNAEAFF. CDR3 DNA sequence: TGCGCCAGCAGCTTGGAGGGACAGAACAACGCTGAAGCTTTCTTT.

The chain has TRBV30 and TRBJ2-3; D unclear. Germline V gene sequence: CDR1 GTSNPN, CDR2 SVGIG (reference sequence). The CDR3 is 13 amino acids. CDR3 coding DNA: TGTGGAGCGTCCCGGGCTTGGCCAGATACGCAGTATTTT. Its translation: CGASRAWPDTQYF.

This clone is large (0.1 to 1%) by share. This rearrangement joins TRBV5-5 to TRBJ1-1, with D possibly being TRBD1 (5 bases). Per the germline V gene, CDR1 is SGHKS and CDR2 is YYEKEE (reference sequence). The CDR3 extends over 11 amino acids. V gave up 5 bases and J gave up 8 bases, with 10 bases separating them. The CDR3 bases are TGTGCCAGCAGTAGGGAGGGGGAAGCTTTCTTT. Translated: CASSREGEAFF.

V and J are TRBV21-1 and TRBJ2-1; the table calls TRBD1, which could not be checked here. TRBV21-1 is marked as a pseudogene. The CDR3 is made up of 15 amino acids. CDR3 amino acids: CASSVHRYLYNEQFF. The CDR3 DNA is TGTGCCAGCAGCGTCCACAGGTACCTATACAATGAGCAGTTCTTC.

Written as DNA, the CDR3 is TGTGCCAGCAGCTTTTCCGGGACAGGGCATGGCTACACCTTC. Translating it yields CASSFSGTGHGYTF. The rearrangement joins TRBV7-3 to TRBJ1-2; 9 bases fit TRBD1. Germline CDR1 is SGHTA and CDR2 is FQGTGA. The CDR3 runs 14 residues. J gave up 6 bases and V 3 bases, and 5 bases lay outside the gene matches.

The J gene is TRBJ2-7, the V gene TRBV7-6; the D gene is possibly TRBD2 (5 bases). V lost 3 bases and J 4 bases, leaving 16 bases between the germline ends. This CDR3 contains 15 residues. CDR1 and CDR2 from the germline V gene are SGHVS and FNYEAQ. The CDR3 DNA is TGTGCCAGCAGCTTCGGCCCAGACGGCGGGTACGAGCAGTACTTC. Translation gives CASSFGPDGGYEQYF.

This chain connects TRBV5-6 to TRBJ1-6, with a weak D call TRBD1 (6 bases). The V and J ends lost 5 bases and 12 bases respectively, with 21 bases between them. Germline CDR1 SGHDT, CDR2 YYEEEE. The CDR3 runs to 15 residues. CDR3 nucleotide sequence: TGTGCCAGCAGTGGGGGGGCAGGACGGGGACAACCCCTCCACTTT. Amino acids: CASSGGAGRGQPLHF.

The V call is TRBV27, the J call TRBJ1-2; TRBD1 is a possible D gene (5 bases). Trimming removed 0 bases at V and 4 bases at J, with 9 bases between. The V gene's germline CDR1 is MNHEY and CDR2 SMNVEV (reference sequence). The CDR3 runs to 14 residues. CDR3 DNA sequence: TGTGCCAGCAGTTTATCGGGACCGATCTATGGCTACACCTTC. This codes for CASSLSGPIYGYTF.

The V and J genes are TRBV6-6 and TRBJ1-2, with 7 bases that match TRBD1. This CDR3 region has 12 residues. Germline CDR1 and CDR2: MNHNY and SVGAGI (reference sequence). Germline trimming cut 8 bases from V and 4 bases from J; bases unmatched to any gene: 4. The CDR3 bases are TGTGCCAGCTTAGGGGGCGGCTATGGCTACACCTTC. It yields the protein CASLGGGYGYTF.

DNA for the CDR3: TGCAGCGTTGATGGGACAGGGGGCGTGGGCTCTGGAAACACCATATATTTT. As protein: CSVDGTGGVGSGNTIYF. The genes are TRBV29-1 and TRBJ1-3, with 12 positions matching TRBD1. The CDR3 runs to 17 residues. Germline V CDR1 and CDR2: SQVTM, ANQGSEA. V trimming: 3 bases; J trimming: 0 bases; junction bases outside the gene matches: 6.

The table lists this clone with a few counts. This chain connects TRBV6-5 to TRBJ1-2, with D possibly being TRBD1 (6 bases). CDR1 MNHEY and CDR2 SVGAGI come from the germline V gene. This CDR3 contains 13 residues. Trimming pared 6 bases from V and 6 bases from J, leaving 14 bases between. The CDR3 sequence: CASSLSGTNGYTF. The CDR3 coding sequence is TGTGCCAGCAGCCTCTCGGGGACAAATGGCTACACCTTC.

CDR3 DNA sequence: TGCGCCAGCAGCTTGTCGCAGACCCACTACGAGCAGTACTTC. Amino acid sequence: CASSLSQTHYEQYF. The gene calls are TRBV5-1 and TRBJ2-7; D remains ambiguous. Trimming removed 1 base from V and 3 bases from J, with 11 bases in between. CDR1 and CDR2 (germline): SGHRS, YFSETQ. The CDR3 is made up of 14 amino acids.

The chain has TRBV19 and TRBJ1-5; 7 bases are a match to TRBD1. CDR3 length: 16 amino acids. The germline CDR1 and CDR2 sequences are LNHDA and SQIVND (reference sequence). V lost 2 bases to trimming and J lost 0 bases; unmatched junction nucleotides: 4. The DNA of the CDR3 is TGTGCCAGTAGTATATCGGGACAGAATAGCAATCAGCCCCAGCATTTT. Protein: CASSISGQNSNQPQHF.

The V and J genes are TRBV9 and TRBJ2-2, with 8 bases identical to TRBD2. The junction had 4 bases not matched to a gene; V was cut back by 3 bases and J by 0 bases. This CDR3 region has 16 residues. CDR1 is SGDLS and CDR2 is YYNGEE in the germline V gene. The CDR3 DNA is TGTGCCAGCAGCGCCACGGGGGGGACGAACACCGGGGAGCTGTTTTTT. Translation gives CASSATGGTNTGELFF.